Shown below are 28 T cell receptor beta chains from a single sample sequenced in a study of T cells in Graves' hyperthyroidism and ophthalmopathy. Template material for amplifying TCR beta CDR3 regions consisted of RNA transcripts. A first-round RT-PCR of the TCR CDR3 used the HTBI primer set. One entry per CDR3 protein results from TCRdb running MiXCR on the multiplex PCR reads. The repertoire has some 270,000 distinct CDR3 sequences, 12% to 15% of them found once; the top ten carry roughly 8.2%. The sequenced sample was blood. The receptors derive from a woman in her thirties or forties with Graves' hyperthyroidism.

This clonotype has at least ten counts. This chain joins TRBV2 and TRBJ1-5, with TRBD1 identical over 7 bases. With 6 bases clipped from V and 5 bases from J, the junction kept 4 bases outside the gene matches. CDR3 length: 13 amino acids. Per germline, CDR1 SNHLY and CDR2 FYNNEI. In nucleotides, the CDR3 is TGTGCCAGCAGGATAGACAGGGATCAGCCCCAGCATTTT. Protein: CASRIDRDQPQHF.

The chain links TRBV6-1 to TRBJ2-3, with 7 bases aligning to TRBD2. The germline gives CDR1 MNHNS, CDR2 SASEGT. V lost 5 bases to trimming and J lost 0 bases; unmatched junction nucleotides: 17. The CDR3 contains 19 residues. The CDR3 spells CASSPSRRSSGTSTDTQYF. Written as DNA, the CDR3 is TGTGCCAGCAGTCCCTCACGGAGGTCTAGCGGAACTAGCACAGATACGCAGTATTTT.

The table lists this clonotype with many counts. As DNA, the CDR3 is TGTGCCAGCAGTGAAAGCGGGAGGGGCTACAATGAGCAGTTCTTC. This sequence encodes CASSESGRGYNEQFF. The genes are TRBV2 and TRBJ2-1, with 10 bases aligning to TRBD2. CDR1 SNHLY and CDR2 FYNNEI come from the germline V gene. The V segment lost 2 bases and the J segment 3 bases; nucleotides outside the gene matches: 1. This CDR3 has 15 residues.

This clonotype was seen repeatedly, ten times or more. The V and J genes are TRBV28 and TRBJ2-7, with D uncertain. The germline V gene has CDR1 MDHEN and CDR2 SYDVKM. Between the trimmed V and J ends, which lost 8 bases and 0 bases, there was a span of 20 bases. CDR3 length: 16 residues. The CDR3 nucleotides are TGTGCCAGCCACAGTATATCCACTATCGACTCCTACGAGCAGTACTTC. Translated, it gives CASHSISTIDSYEQYF.

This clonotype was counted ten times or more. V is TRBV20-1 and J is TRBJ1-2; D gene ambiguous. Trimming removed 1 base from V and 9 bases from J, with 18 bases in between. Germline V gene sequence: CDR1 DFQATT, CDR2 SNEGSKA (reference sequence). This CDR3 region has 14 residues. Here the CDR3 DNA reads TGCAGTGCTAGAGTCACAGATAGTAGTCTGCGCTACACCTTC. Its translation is CSARVTDSSLRYTF.

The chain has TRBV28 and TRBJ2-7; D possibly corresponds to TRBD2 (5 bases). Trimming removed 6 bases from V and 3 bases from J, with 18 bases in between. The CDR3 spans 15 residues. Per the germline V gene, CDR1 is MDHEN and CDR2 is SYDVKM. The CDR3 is CASRTPGLGGYEQYF. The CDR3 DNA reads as TGTGCCAGCAGAACGCCGGGTCTAGGAGGCTACGAGCAGTACTTC.

The CDR3 protein is CASSGLAGGWYEQFF. CDR3 nucleotide sequence: TGTGCCAGCAGCGGCCTAGCGGGAGGATGGTATGAGCAGTTCTTC. The rearrangement links TRBV11-2 to TRBJ2-1; 11 bases align to TRBD2. The J segment lost 8 bases and the V segment lost 5 bases, leaving 8 bases of the junction unmatched. CDR1 and CDR2 (germline): SGHAT, FQNNGV. The CDR3 is made up of 15 amino acids.

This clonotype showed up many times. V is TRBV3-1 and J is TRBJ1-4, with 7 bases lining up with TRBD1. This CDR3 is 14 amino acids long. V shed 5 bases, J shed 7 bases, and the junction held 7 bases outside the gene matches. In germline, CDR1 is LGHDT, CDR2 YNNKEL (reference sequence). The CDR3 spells CASSTRQGSEKLFF. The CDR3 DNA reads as TGTGCCAGCAGCACCAGACAGGGTAGTGAAAAACTGTTTTTT.

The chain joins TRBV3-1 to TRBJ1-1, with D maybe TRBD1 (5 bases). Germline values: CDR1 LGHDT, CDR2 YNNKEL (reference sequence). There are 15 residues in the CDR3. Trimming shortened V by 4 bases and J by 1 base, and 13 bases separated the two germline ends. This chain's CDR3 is CASSPTTARNTEAFF. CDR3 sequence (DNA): TGTGCCAGCAGCCCCACGACAGCAAGGAACACTGAAGCTTTCTTT.

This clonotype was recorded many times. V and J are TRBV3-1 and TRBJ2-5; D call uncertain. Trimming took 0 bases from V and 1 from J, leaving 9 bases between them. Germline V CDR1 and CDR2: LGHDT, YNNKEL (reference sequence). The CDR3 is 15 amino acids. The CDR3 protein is CASSQDWNSQETQYF. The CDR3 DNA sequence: TGTGCCAGCAGCCAAGATTGGAACTCCCAAGAGACCCAGTACTTC.

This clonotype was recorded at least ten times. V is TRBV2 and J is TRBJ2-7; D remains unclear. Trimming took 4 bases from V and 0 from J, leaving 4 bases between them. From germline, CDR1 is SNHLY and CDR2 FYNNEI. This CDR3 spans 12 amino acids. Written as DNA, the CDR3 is TGTGCCAGCAGTGTCAACTCCTACGAGCAGTACTTC. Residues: CASSVNSYEQYF.

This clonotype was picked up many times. The CDR3 nucleotides read TGTGCCAGCAGCTTGGGACTAGCGGGTTGGGGGGAGACCCAGTACTTC. Its protein is CASSLGLAGWGETQYF. This rearrangement joins TRBV7-2 to TRBJ2-5; 12 bases align to TRBD2. Germline CDR1 SGHTA, CDR2 FQGNSA. V shed 3 bases, J shed 5 bases, and the junction held 7 bases outside the gene matches. The CDR3 spans 16 residues. Full variable domain (rest looked up from reference TRBV7-2 and TRBJ2-5): GAGVSQSPSNKVTEKGKDVELRCDPISGHTALYWYRQSLGQGLEFLIYFQGNSAPDKSGLPSDRFSAERTGGSVSTLTIQRTQQEDSAVYLCASSLGLAGWGETQYFGPGTRLLVL.

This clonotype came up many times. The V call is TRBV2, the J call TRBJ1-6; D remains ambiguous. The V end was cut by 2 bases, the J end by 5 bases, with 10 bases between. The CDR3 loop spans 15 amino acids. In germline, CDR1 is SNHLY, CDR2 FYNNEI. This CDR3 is CASSELSSHNSPLHF. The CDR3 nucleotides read TGTGCCAGCAGTGAACTCTCATCGCATAATTCACCCCTCCACTTT. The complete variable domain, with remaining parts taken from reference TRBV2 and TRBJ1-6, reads EPEVTQTPSHQVTQMGQEVILRCVPISNHLYFYWYRQILGQKVEFLVSFYNNEISEKSEIFDDQFSVERPDGSNFTLKIRSTKLEDSAMYFCASSELSSHNSPLHFGNGTRLTVT.

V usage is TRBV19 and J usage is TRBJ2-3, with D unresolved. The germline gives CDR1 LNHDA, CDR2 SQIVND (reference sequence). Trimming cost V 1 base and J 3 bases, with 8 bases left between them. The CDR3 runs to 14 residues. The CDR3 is CASSIVQATDTQYF. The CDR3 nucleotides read TGTGCCAGTAGTATAGTACAAGCAACAGATACGCAGTATTTT.

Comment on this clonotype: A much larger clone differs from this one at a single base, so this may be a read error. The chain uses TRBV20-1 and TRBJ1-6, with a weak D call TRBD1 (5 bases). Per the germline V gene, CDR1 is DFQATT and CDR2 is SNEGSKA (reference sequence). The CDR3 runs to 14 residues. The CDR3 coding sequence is TGCGGTGCTAGAGAGGCCAAGGGGAATTCACCCCTCCACTTT. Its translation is CGAREAKGNSPLHF.

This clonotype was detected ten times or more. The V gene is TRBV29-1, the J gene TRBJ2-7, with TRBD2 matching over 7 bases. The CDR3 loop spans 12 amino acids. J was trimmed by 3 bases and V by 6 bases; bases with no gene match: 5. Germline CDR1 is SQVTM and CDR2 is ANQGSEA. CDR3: CSVGEGNYEQYF. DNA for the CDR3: TGCAGCGTCGGGGAGGGGAACTACGAGCAGTACTTC.

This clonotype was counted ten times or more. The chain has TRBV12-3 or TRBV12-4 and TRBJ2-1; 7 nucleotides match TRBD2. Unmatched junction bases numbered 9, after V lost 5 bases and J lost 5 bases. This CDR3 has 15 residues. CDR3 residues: CASSLLLADNNEQFF. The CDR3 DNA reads TGTGCCAGCAGTCTTTTGCTAGCGGACAACAATGAGCAGTTCTTC.

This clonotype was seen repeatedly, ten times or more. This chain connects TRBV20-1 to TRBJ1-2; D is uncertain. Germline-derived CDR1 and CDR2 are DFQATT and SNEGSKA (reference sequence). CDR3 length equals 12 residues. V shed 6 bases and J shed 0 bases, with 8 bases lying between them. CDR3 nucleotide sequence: TGCAGTGCCAAGAGAGCTAACTATGGCTACACCTTC. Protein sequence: CSAKRANYGYTF.

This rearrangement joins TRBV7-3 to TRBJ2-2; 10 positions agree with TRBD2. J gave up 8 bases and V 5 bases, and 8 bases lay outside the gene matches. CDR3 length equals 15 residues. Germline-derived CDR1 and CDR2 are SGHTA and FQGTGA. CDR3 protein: CASSPRLAGGGELFF. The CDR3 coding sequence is TGTGCCAGCAGCCCGCGACTAGCGGGCGGGGGGGAGCTGTTTTTT.

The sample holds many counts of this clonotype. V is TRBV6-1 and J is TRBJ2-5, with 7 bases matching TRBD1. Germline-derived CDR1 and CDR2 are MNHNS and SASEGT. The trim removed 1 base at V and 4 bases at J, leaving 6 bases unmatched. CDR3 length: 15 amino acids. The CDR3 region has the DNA TGTGCCAGCAGTGAAGGGGGGACAGTCCGAGAGACCCAGTACTTC. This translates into CASSEGGTVRETQYF.

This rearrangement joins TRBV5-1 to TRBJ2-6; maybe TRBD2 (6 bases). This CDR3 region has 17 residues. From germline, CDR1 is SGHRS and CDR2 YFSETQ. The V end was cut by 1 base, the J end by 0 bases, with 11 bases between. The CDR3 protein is CASSLMGLSSGANVLTF. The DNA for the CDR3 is TGCGCCAGCAGCTTGATGGGACTGAGCTCTGGGGCCAACGTCCTGACTTTC.

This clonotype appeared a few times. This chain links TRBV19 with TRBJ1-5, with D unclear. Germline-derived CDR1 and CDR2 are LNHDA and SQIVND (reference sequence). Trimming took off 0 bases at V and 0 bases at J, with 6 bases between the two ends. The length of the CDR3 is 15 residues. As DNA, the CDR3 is TGTGCCAGTAGTATAGACAGACTTAGCAATCAGCCCCAGCATTTT. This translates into CASSIDRLSNQPQHF.

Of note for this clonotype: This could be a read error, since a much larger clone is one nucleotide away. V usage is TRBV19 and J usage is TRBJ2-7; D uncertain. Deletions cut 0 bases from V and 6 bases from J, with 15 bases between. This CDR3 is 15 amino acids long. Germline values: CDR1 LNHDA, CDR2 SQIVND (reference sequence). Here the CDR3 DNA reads TGTGCCAGTAGTATAGATTCCGGCAGTTACTGCGAGCAGTACTTC. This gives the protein CASSIDSGSYCEQYF.

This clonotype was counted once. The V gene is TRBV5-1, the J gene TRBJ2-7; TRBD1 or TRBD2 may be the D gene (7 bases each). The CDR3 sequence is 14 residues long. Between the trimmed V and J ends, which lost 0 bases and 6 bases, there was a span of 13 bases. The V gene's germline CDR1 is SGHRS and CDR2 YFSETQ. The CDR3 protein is CASSLGQGGAEQYF. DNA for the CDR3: TGCGCCAGCAGCTTGGGTCAGGGGGGGGCCGAGCAGTACTTC.

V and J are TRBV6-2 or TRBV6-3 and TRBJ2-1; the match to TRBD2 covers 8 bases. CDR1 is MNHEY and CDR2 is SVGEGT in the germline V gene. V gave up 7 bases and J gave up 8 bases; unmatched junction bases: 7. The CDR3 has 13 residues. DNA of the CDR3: TGTGCCAGCATTTCCGGGAGGGCCCATGAGCAGTTCTTC. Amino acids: CASISGRAHEQFF.

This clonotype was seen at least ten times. This chain's CDR3 is CASSLGRAEETQYF. The CDR3 DNA reads as TGTGCCAGCAGCTTAGGCAGGGCAGAAGAGACCCAGTACTTC. The chain joins TRBV7-2 to TRBJ2-5, with D tentatively TRBD1 (5 bases). This CDR3 comprises 14 residues. V was trimmed by 1 base and J by 3 bases, leaving 9 bases between them. CDR1 and CDR2 from the germline V gene are SGHTA and FQGNSA.

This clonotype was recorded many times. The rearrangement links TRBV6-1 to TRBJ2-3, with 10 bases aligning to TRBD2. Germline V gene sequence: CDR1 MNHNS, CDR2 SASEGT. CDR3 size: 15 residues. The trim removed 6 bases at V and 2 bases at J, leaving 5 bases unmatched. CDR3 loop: CASRGLAADTDTQYF. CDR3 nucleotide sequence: TGTGCCAGCAGAGGACTAGCGGCAGACACAGATACGCAGTATTTT.

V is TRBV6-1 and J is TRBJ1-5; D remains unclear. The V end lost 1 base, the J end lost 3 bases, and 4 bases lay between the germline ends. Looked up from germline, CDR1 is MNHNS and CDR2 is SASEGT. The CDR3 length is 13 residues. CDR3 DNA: TGTGCCAGCAGTGAAGGTCACAATCAGCCCCAGCATTTT. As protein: CASSEGHNQPQHF.